The present entry profiles one TCR beta chain with its context. The entry originates in a study of cytomegalovirus exposure and HLA in healthy donors. This CDR3 is 12 amino acids long. Trimming stripped 5 bases from V and 10 bases from J, with 12 bases between. Germline CDR1 and CDR2: SNHLY and FYNNEI. The PCR had 60 Vbeta and 13 Jbeta primers. Only in-frame clones appear in the TCRdb table, and some are missing; sequencing was by immunoSEQ multiplex PCR. The table lists 100,000 to 150,000 clones, roughly 80% of them singletons. V and J are TRBV2 and TRBJ2-1; D call uncertain. The sequence derives from a female donor in good health and CMV-seropositive. Input material: PBMCs. The CDR3 nucleotides are TGTGCCAGCAGTAAACAAGACACGGAGCAGTTCTTC. Protein sequence: CASSKQDTEQFF. Drawing the rest from reference TRBV2 and TRBJ2-1, the complete variable domain is EPEVTQTPSHQVTQMGQEVILRCVPISNHLYFYWYRQILGQKVEFLVSFYNNEISEKSEIFDDQFSVERPDGSNFTLKIRSTKLEDSAMYFCASSKQDTEQFFGPGTRLTVL.